This entry concerns a single T cell receptor beta chain. This clone has ten or more counts. The target of this receptor is not known. Base qualities are not provided; no much larger clone lies one nucleotide away. Libraries were constructed by PCR. TCRdb lists the instrument as Illumina HiSeq 4000. The TCR beta-chain CDR3 region of each patient was profiled by high-throughput sequencing. The authors' analysis ran thus. Drawing on CDR3 differences between clinicopathological groups, the researchers built a classifier meant to tell apart patients with distant-metastatic papillary thyroid cancer. Repertoire diversity was assessed with the Shannon index, and tumor-blood repertoire similarity with the Morisita-Horn index. TCRdb ran its own pipeline on the public reads, namely fastp trimming at Q25 and MiXCR clone calling, and kept in-frame beta chains. The V and J calls here are based on TCRdb, not the publication. Here the sample has approximately 58,000 clones; 20% occur a single time. Around 4% of the sample is in the top ten clones.

No patient had received any treatment before thyroid surgery. Using T-cell receptor beta sequencing, the study looked back at clinical samples from patients collected from about 2011 to 2018. The record originates from a study of metastatic and nonmetastatic thyroid tumors (dated by TCRdb to 2020 to 2021). Background on the whole study: Repertoires were compared across peripheral blood and tumor or nodule tissue samples from malignant and benign thyroid patients.

The CDR3 contains 17 residues, cysteine and phenylalanine counted. Left in the record is the CDR3 DNA by itself, 51 bases read in frame from the first base. CDR1 and CDR2 are drawn from the germline V gene: SGHDT, YYEEEE. V loses 4 bases at its end and J loses 0 bases; junction bases beyond the gene matches: 4. Overall study outcomes, separate from this receptor: TCR beta diversity was reported as significantly higher in malignant tumors than in benign nodules, in both blood and tumor samples.

The chain joins TRBV5-6 to TRBJ2-6, with 10 bases matching TRBD1. This TCR came from a female donor with papillary thyroid cancer or a benign thyroid nodule (not recorded which). Some clones in this sample may be carry-over from other donors' samples. The sequenced sample consisted of blood. The CDR3 reads CASSGTGDGSGANVLTF. The sequenced DNA is TGTGCCAGCAGCGGGACAGGGGACGGCTCTGGGGCCAACGTCCTGACTTTC.